These 12 T cell receptor beta chains share one sample of origin, sequenced in a study of cytomegalovirus exposure and HLA in healthy donors. Clones were read by immunoSEQ multiplex PCR, and TCRdb kept only the in-frame ones, dropping some. The table lists about 98,000 clones, 87% of them singletons. Material for sequencing was PBMCs. These TCRs come from a woman in her twenties or thirties in good health and CMV-seronegative.

The CDR3 DNA is TGTGCCAGCAGTGAAAGCCCCAGACAGCGCACAGATACGCAGTATTTT. It yields the protein CASSESPRQRTDTQYF. The rearrangement uses TRBV2 and TRBJ2-3; D perhaps matches TRBD1 (5 bases). The CDR3 spans 16 residues. CDR1 SNHLY and CDR2 FYNNEI come from the germline V gene. The V end lost 2 bases, the J end lost 1 base, and 13 bases lay between the germline ends.

The J gene is TRBJ1-1, the V gene TRBV11-3, with D uncertain. Germline loops: CDR1 SGHNT, CDR2 YENEEA. V lost 8 bases and J 0 bases, leaving 28 bases between the germline ends. The CDR3 extends over 19 amino acids. CDR3 in DNA: TGTGCCAGCTCTCTCCTTATCCCGGGGAGCGAATTTATGAACACTGAAGCTTTCTTT. Translating gives CASSLLIPGSEFMNTEAFF.

The chain carries TRBV6-1 and TRBJ2-1; a possible D gene is TRBD1 (6 bases). From germline, CDR1 is MNHNS and CDR2 SASEGT. The CDR3 is 12 residues long. V lost 6 bases, J lost 4 bases, and 7 bases lay in between. The CDR3 DNA follows: TGTGCCAGCAGCAGGGGATACAATGAGCAGTTCTTC. Translation: CASSRGYNEQFF.

This chain uses TRBV4-3 with TRBJ2-2; the match to TRBD1 covers 7 bases. J was trimmed by 3 bases and V by 2 bases; bases with no gene match: 6. The germline V gene has CDR1 LGHNA and CDR2 YSLEER. This CDR3 is 16 amino acids long. CDR3 residues: CASSQTRDSYTGELFF. The CDR3 DNA reads as TGCGCCAGCAGCCAAACCCGGGACAGTTACACCGGGGAGCTGTTTTTT.

This chain uses TRBV9 with TRBJ2-7; unclear D gene. Trimming pared 0 bases from V and 0 bases from J, leaving 10 bases between. This CDR3 has 15 residues. CDR1 and CDR2 from the germline V gene are SGDLS and YYNGEE. DNA of the CDR3: TGTGCCAGCAGCGTAGCCCCCACTGGCTCCTACGAGCAGTACTTC. Translating it yields CASSVAPTGSYEQYF.

The V gene is TRBV6-5, the J gene TRBJ2-7, with 7 bases that match TRBD1. The CDR3 runs to 14 residues. Germline V gives CDR1 MNHEY, CDR2 SVGAGI. J was trimmed by 6 bases and V by 5 bases; bases with no gene match: 10. In nucleotides, the CDR3 is TGTGCCAGCAGTGTTCGACAGGGTTATCGCGAGCAGTACTTC. It encodes CASSVRQGYREQYF.

The rearrangement uses TRBV25-1 and TRBJ2-1, with D possibly matching TRBD2 (5 bases). Trimming stripped 7 bases from V and 6 bases from J, with 16 bases between. The CDR3 spans 14 residues. The germline V gene encodes CDR1 MGHDK and CDR2 SYGVNS. CDR3 in amino acids: CASTLYDRGNEQFF. CDR3 sequence (DNA): TGTGCCAGCACCCTTTATGACCGGGGCAATGAGCAGTTCTTC. The full variable domain, with the rest looked up from reference TRBV25-1 and TRBJ2-1, is EADIYQTPRYLVIGTGKKITLECSQTMGHDKMYWYQQDPGMELHLIHYSYGVNSTEKGDLSSESTVSRIRTEHFPLTLESARPSHTSQYLCASTLYDRGNEQFFGPGTRLTVL.

This chain links TRBV2 with TRBJ2-2; TRBD2 aligns across 7 bases. Germline assignment: CDR1 SNHLY and CDR2 FYNNEI. J lost 1 base, V lost 8 bases, and 7 bases had no gene match. This CDR3 spans 15 amino acids. CDR3 nucleotides: TGTGCCAGCCGTCCCCAGCGGGGGAACACCGGGGAGCTGTTTTTT. Protein: CASRPQRGNTGELFF.

This chain connects TRBV5-1 to TRBJ2-5; unclear D gene. The V end lost 4 bases, the J end lost 4 bases, and 8 bases lay between the germline ends. The V gene's germline CDR1 is SGHRS and CDR2 YFSETQ. The CDR3 runs to 12 residues. The CDR3 loop reads CASSLTGETQYF. CDR3 in DNA: TGCGCCAGCAGCCTCACGGGAGAGACCCAGTACTTC. Together with reference TRBV5-1 and TRBJ2-5, the CDR3 gives the full variable domain: KAGVTQTPRYLIKTRGQQVTLSCSPISGHRSVSWYQQTPGQGLQFLFEYFSETQRNKGNFPGRFSGRQFSNSRSEMNVSTLELGDSALYLCASSLTGETQYFGPGTRLLVL.

CDR3 nucleotides: TGTGCCAGCAGCTTCCAATGGGCGGGTGGGGAGCAGTACTTC. This gives the protein CASSFQWAGGEQYF. J is TRBJ2-7 and V is TRBV11-2, with D perhaps matching TRBD2 (5 bases). CDR3 length: 14 residues. Germline lookup yields CDR1 SGHAT and CDR2 FQNNGV. The germline V and J ends were trimmed by 3 bases and 7 bases, with 16 bases remaining between them.

In this sample, this clone turned up a few times. The chain combines TRBV18 with TRBJ2-3; 8 bases fit TRBD1. With 3 bases clipped from V and 8 bases from J, the junction kept 10 bases outside the gene matches. The V gene's germline CDR1 is KGHSH and CDR2 LQKENI. The CDR3 is 15 amino acids. This CDR3 reads CASSPGQGGTGTQYF. The CDR3 nucleotides read TGTGCCAGCTCACCCGGACAGGGTGGAACGGGTACGCAGTATTTT.

V is TRBV10-1 and J is TRBJ2-7, with TRBD2 identical over 12 bases. CDR1 and CDR2 (germline): WNHNN, SYGVQD (reference sequence). The CDR3 is 15 residues long. The trim removed 3 bases at V and 2 bases at J, leaving 2 bases unmatched. CDR3 bases: TGCGCCAGCAGTGACGGACTAGCGGGAACCTACGAGCAGTACTTC. Amino acid sequence: CASSDGLAGTYEQYF.